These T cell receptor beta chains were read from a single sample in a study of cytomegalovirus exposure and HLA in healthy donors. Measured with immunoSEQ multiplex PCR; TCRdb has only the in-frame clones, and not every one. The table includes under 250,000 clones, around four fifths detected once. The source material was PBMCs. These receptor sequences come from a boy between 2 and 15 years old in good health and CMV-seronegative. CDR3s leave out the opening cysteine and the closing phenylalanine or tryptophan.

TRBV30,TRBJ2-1,AFQADSYNEQF
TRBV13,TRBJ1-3,ASSPRPGTVGNTIY
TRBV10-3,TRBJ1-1,AISEEAAGRKAF
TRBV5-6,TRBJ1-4,ASSPGTGKNEKLF
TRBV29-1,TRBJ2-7,SVAPGTYEQY
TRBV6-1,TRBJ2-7,ASSEPGLALYEQY
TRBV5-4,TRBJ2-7,ASSRGQGDHEQY
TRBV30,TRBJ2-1,ASTGTSGTSLSNEQF
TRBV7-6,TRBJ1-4,ASSYTTGGGNEKLF
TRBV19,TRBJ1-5,AGGEQPQH
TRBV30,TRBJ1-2,AWSAGTGRGYT
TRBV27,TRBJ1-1,ASSLRDRGFPEAF
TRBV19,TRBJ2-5,ASSMTSGETQY
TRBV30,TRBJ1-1,AWIGDTEAF
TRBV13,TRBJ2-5,ASSYGETQY
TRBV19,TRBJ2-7,ASSRTGGWEQY
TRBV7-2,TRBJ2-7,ASSLAWRGTYEQY
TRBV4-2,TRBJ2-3,ASSQALAGPLITDTQY
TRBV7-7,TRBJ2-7,ASSLDRGHEQY
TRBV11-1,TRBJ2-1,ASSRGTKNNEQF
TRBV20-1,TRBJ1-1,SGQRNTEAF
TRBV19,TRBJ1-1,ATGDGRDTEAF
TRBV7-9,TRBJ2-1,ASSLVVLAAYNEQF
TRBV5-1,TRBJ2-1,ASSPTSGGVDEQF
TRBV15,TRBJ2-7,ATSTGTSGAYEQY
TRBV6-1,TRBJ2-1,ASRGPSNEQF
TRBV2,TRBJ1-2,ASSVVRVHYGYT
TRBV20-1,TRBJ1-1,SASGVPEAF
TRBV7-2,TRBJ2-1,ASSLGLAGYNEQF
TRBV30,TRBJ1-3,AWSVFRVSVGTTGNTIY
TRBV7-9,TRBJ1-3,ASSPTTGSGNTIY
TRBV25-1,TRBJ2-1,ASTGWTGTYNEQF
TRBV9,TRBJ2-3,ASSVGANSATDTQY
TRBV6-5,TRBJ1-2,ASRRGGYYGYT
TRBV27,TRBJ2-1,ASRVNGPGSPYNEQF
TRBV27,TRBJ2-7,ASSLSGTTRGYEQY
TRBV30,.,AWRGTGGGYEQY
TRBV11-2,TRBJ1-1,ASSPVTGGLTEAF
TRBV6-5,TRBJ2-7,ASSYFREDEQY
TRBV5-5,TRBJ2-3,ASSLDGGGLSTDTQY
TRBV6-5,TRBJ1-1,ASSTTMGAEAF
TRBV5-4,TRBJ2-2,ASSLGGRITGELF
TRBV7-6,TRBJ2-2,ASSSQPTGYTGELF
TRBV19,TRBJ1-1,ASSRSGTVNTEAF
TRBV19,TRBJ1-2,ASSRPRDRGGYT
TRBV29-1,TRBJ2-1,SAIPGTAPYNEQF
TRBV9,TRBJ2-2,ASSIGDTNTGELF
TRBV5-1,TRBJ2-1,ASSPGTSGSPDGEQF
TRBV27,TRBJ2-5,ASSLSRAVQETQY
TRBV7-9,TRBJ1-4,SSSFGTGNEKLF
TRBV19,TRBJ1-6,ASTGTGANSPLH
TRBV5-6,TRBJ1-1,ASSSRAGIAF
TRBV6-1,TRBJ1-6,ASSSDRGSPLH
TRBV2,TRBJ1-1,ASSVQGEVTEAF